This T cell receptor (beta chain) was sequenced during a study of T cells after yellow fever vaccination. TCRdb ran MiXCR on the 5' RACE reads and lists one entry per CDR3 protein. The sample has about 12,000 distinct CDR3 sequences; 4.5% to 5% are singletons. Many counts were recorded for this clonotype. V was trimmed by 6 bases and J by 2 bases, leaving 16 bases between them. This CDR3 contains 15 residues. Looked up from germline, CDR1 is MDHEN and CDR2 is SYDVKM. This sequence originates from a young man who received the YFV17D yellow fever vaccine. Sequenced here: PBMCs, either bulk or a sorted T-cell subset (CD4+, CD8+, memory, or dextramer-sorted; not recorded which), sampled 45 days after the yellow fever booster vaccination. The chain couples TRBV28 to TRBJ2-5; tentatively, D is TRBD2 (7 bases). CDR3 loop: CASSWGGRGQETQYF. In DNA, the CDR3 is TGTGCCAGCAGCTGGGGGGGCCGAGGACAAGAGACCCAGTACTTC.